This TCR beta chain derives from a study of post-analysis software for immune sequencing data. Overall study context: Patients with relapsing-remitting, secondary progressive and progressive-relapsing multiple sclerosis courses were all represented.

Study-wide points: Those with multiple sclerosis, the patient group, showed significantly lower normalized Chao1 diversity than controls. Strong same-batch co-clustering of samples appeared with F measure clustering. TRBV5-6, TRBV5-1 and TRBV20-1 were among roughly 5 TRBV segments more frequent in patients than controls.

Between the trimmed V and J ends, which lost 1 base and 7 bases, there was a span of 7 bases. CDR3 length: 13 residues. The germline CDR1 and CDR2 sequences are SEHNR and FQNEAQ (reference sequence). Carried by the TCR beta cDNA libraries were unique molecular identifiers. The source material, about 0.95 to 10 million T cells, gave rise to roughly 500,000 cDNA molecules. One entry per CDR3 protein, called by TCRdb with MiXCR from the PCR reads. Of around 400,000 distinct CDR3 sequences in the sample, approximately 38% were seen once. This clonotype has only a few counts. Its antigen is unidentified. The origin of this receptor is a girl aged 2 to 10 with multiple sclerosis. Material for sequencing was blood. The chain combines TRBV7-9 with TRBJ2-2; D gene ambiguous. The CDR3 nucleotides read TGTGCCAGCAGCTTAGACTCGGTCGGGGAGCTGTTTTTT. Translation: CASSLDSVGELFF.